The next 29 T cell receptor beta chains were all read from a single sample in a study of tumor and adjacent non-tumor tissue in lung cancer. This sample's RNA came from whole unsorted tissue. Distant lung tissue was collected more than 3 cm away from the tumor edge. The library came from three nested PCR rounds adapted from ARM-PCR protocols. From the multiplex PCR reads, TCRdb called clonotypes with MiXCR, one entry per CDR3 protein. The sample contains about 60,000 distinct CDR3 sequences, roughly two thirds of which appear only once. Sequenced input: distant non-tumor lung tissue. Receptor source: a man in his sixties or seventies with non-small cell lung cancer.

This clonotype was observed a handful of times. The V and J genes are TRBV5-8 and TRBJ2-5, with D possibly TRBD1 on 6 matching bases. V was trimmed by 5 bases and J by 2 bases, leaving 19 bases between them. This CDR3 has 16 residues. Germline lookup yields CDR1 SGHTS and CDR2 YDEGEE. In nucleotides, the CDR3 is TGTGCCAGCAGTTACATGGGGGCGACCCTTCAAGAGACCCAGTACTTC. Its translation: CASSYMGATLQETQYF.

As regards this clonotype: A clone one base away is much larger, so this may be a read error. The CDR3 here is CTSRPPGTDTQYF. The CDR3 DNA reads as TGTACCAGCAGACCCCCCGGGACAGATACGCAGTATTTT. The V call is TRBV6-2 or TRBV6-3, the J call TRBJ2-3; D unclear. In germline, CDR1 is MNHEY, CDR2 SVGEGT. This CDR3 is 13 amino acids long.

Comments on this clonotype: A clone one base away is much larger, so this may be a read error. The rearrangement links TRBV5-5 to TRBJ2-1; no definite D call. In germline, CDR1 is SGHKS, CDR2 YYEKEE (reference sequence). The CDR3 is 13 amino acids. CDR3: CASSLVVYNGQFF. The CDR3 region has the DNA TGTGCCAGCAGCTTGGTAGTCTACAATGGGCAGTTCTTC.

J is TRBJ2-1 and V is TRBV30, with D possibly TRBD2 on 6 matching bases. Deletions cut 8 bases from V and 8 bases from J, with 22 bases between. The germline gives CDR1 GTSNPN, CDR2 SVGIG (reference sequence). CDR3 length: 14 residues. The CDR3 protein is CARTRAGIYDEQFF. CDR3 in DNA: TGTGCCCGGACGAGGGCGGGAATATACGATGAGCAGTTCTTC.

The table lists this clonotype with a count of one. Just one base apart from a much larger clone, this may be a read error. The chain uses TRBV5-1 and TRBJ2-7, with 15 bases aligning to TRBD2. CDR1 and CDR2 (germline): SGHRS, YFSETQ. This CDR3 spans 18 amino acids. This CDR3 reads CGSSVGLAGGTDSYEQYF. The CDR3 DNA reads TGCGGCAGCAGCGTGGGACTAGCGGGGGGAACAGATTCCTACGAGCAGTACTTC.

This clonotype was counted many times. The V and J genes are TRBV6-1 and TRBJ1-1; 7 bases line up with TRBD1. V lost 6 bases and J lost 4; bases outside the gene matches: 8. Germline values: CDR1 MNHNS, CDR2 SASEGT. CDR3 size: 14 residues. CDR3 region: CASSRGDGGTEAFF. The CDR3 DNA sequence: TGTGCCAGCAGCAGGGGGGACGGAGGCACTGAAGCTTTCTTT.

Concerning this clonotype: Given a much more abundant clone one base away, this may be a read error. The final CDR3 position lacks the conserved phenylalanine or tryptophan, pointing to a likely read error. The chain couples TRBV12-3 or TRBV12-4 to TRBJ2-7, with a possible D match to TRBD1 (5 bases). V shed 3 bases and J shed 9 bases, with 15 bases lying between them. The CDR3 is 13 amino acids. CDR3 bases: TGTGCCAGCAGTTTTGCCCAGGGAAGATGGCAGTACCTC. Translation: CASSFAQGRWQYL.

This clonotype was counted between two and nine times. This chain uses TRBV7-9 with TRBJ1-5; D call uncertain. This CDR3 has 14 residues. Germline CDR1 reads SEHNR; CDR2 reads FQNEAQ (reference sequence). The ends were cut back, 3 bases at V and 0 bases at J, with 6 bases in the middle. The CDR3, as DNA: TGTGCCAGCAGCTTCCACAGTAGCAATCAGCCCCAGCATTTT. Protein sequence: CASSFHSSNQPQHF. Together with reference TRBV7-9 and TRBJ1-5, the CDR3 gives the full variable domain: DTGVSQNPRHKITKRGQNVTFRCDPISEHNRLYWYRQTLGQGPEFLTYFQNEAQLEKSRLLSDRFSAERPKGSFSTLEIQRTEQGDSAMYLCASSFHSSNQPQHFGDGTRLSIL.

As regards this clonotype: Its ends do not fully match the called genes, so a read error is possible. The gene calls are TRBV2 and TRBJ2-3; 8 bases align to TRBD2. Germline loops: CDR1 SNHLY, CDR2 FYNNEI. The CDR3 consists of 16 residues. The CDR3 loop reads CASSDWTRTSTDTQYF. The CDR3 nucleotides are TGTGCCAGCAGTGATTGGACGAGGACTAGCACCGATACGCAGTATTTT.

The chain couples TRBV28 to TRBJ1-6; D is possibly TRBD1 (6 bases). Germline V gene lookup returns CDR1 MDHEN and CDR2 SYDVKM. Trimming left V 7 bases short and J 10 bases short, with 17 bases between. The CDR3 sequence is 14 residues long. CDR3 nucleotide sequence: TGTGCCAGCAATCCGGGACAAAAAAACTCACCCCTCCACTTT. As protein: CASNPGQKNSPLHF.

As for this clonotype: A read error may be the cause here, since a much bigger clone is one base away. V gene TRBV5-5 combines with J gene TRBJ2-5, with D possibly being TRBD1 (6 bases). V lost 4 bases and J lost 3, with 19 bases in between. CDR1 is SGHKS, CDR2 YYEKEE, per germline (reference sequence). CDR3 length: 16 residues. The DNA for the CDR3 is TGTGCCAGCAGCGGGGAGTATGGGACAACTAAAGAGACCCAGTACTTC. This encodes CASSGEYGTTKETQYF.

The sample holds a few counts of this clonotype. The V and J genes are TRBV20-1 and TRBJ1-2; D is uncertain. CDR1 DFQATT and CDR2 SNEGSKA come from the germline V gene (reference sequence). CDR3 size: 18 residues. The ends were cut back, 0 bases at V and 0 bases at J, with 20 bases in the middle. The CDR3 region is CSARDPFSLGPPNYGYTF. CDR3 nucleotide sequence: TGCAGTGCTAGAGATCCGTTCAGTTTAGGGCCCCCTAACTATGGCTACACCTTC.

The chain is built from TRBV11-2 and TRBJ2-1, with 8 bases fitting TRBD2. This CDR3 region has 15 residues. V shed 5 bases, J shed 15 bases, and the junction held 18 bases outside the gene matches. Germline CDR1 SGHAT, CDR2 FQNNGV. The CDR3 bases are TGTGCCAGCAGCATTAGCGGGAATTCCTACAATGAGTGGTTCTTC. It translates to CASSISGNSYNEWFF.

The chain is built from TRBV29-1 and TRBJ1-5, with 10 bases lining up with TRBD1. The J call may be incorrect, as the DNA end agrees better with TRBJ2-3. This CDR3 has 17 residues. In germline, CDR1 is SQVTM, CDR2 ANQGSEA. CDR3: CSVDIRTGGSSNQPQYF. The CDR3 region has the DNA TGCAGCGTGGACATCAGGACAGGGGGTTCGAGCAATCAGCCCCAGTATTTT.

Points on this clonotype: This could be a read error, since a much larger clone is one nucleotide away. For the CDR3, the DNA is TGCGCCAGCAGCCAAGATGTGGGATATGGGGTTGTAAATGAGAAGTTCTTC. Protein product: CASSQDVGYGVVNEKFF. The chain carries TRBV4-1 and TRBJ2-1; D uncertain. The germline V gene has CDR1 MGHRA and CDR2 YSYEKL. The CDR3 is 17 amino acids.

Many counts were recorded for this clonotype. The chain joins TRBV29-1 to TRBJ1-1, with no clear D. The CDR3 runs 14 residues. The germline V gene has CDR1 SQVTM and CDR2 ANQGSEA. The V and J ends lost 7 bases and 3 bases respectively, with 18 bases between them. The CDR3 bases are TGCAGCGCCAGACGACAAGCCCTTGACACTGAAGCTTTCTTT. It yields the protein CSARRQALDTEAFF.

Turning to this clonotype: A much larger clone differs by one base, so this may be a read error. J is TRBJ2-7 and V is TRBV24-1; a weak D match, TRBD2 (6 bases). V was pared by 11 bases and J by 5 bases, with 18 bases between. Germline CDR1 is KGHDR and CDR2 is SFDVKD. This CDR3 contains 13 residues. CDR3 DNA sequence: TGTGCCATCAGGGACTTAGCAGGGAACGAGCAGTACTTC. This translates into CAIRDLAGNEQYF.

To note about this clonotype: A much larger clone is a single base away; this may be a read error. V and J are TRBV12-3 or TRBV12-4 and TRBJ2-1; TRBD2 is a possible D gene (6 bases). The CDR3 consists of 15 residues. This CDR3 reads CASSLRSSVYNGQFF. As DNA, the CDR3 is TGTGCCAGCAGTTTAAGATCTAGCGTCTACAATGGGCAGTTCTTC.

The DNA of the CDR3 is TGTGCCAGCGCGGGGGGGAGGAACGAGCAGTACTTC. Translation: CASAGGRNEQYF. V and J are TRBV28 and TRBJ2-7, with 9 bases that match TRBD2. V lost 8 bases to trimming and J lost 5 bases; unmatched junction nucleotides: 4. The CDR3 runs 12 residues. Germline loops: CDR1 MDHEN, CDR2 SYDVKM. The complete variable domain, with remaining parts taken from reference TRBV28 and TRBJ2-7, reads DVKVTQSSRYLVKRTGEKVFLECVQDMDHENMFWYRQDPGLGLRLIYFSYDVKMKEKGDIPEGYSVSREKKERFSLILESASTNQTSMYLCASAGGRNEQYFGPGTRLTVT.

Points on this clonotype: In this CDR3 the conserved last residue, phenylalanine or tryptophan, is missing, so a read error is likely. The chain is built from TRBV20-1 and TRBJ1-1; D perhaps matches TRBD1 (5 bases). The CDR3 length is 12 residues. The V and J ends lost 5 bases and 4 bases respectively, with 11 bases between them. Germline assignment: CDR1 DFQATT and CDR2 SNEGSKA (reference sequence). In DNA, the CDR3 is TGCAGTGCTGAGCAGGGAAGCACTGAAGCTTTCATT. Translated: CSAEQGSTEAFI.

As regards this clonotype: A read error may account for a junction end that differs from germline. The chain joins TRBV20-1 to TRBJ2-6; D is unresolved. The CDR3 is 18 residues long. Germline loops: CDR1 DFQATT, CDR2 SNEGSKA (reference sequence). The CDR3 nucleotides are TGCAGTGTTAGAGATCTAAGGAAAGGTCTTCCTGGGGCCAACGTCCTGACTTTC. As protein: CSVRDLRKGLPGANVLTF.

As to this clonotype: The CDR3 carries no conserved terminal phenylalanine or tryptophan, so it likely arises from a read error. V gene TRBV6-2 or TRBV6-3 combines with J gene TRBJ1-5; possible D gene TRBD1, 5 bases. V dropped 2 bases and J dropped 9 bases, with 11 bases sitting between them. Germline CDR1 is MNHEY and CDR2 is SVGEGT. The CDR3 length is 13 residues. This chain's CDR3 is CASSYGGIRPQHV. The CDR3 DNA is TGTGCCAGCAGTTACGGGGGTATCCGGCCCCAGCATGTT.

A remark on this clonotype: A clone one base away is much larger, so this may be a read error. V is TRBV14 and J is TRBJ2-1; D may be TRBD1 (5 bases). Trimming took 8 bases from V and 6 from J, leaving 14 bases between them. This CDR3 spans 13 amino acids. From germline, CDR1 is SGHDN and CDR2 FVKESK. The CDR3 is CASGAYGFNEQFF. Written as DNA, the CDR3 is TGTGCCAGCGGGGCCTACGGTTTCAATGAGCAGTTCTTC.

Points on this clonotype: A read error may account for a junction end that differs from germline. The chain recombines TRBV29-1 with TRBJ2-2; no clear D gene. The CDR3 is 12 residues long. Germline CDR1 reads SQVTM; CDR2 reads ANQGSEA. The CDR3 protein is CGAKGDTGELFF. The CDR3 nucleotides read TGCGGCGCTAAGGGTGACACCGGTGAGCTGTTTTTT.

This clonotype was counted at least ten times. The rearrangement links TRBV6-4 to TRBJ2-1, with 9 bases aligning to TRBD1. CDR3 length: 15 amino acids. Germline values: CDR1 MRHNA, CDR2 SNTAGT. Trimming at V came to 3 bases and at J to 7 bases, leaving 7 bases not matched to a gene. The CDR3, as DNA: TGTGCCAGCAGTGAGTATGGGACAGGGCAAAATGAGCAGTTCTTC. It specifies CASSEYGTGQNEQFF.

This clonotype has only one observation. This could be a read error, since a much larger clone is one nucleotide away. The CDR3 sequence: CATSDSGLPGYGYTF. The CDR3 nucleotides read TGTGCCACCAGTGATTCAGGACTGCCCGGCTATGGCTACACCTTC. The chain combines TRBV24-1 with TRBJ1-2; D is ambiguous. This CDR3 has 15 residues. Trimming pared 2 bases from V and 4 bases from J, leaving 13 bases between. From germline, CDR1 is KGHDR and CDR2 SFDVKD.

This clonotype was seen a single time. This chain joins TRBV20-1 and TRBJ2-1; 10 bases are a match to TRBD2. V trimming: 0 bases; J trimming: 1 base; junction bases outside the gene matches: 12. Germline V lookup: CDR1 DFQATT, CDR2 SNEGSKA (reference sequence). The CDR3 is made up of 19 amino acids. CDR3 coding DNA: TGCAGTGCTAGAGATCTGCCTAGCGGGAGAGGGAGTTCCTACAATGAGCAGTTCTTC. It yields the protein CSARDLPSGRGSSYNEQFF.

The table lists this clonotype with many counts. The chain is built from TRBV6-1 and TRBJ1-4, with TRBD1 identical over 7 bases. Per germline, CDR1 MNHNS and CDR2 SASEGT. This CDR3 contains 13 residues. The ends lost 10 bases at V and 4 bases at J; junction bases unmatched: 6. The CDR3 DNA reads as TGTGCCATCCAGGACAGGTTTAATGAAAAACTGTTTTTT. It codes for CAIQDRFNEKLFF.

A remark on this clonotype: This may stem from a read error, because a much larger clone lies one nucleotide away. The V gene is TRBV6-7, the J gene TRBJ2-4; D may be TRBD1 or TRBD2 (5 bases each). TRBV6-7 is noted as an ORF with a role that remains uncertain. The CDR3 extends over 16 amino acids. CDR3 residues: CANSLPGTDAKNIQYF. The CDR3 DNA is TGTGCCAACAGTCTGCCTGGGACCGACGCCAAAAACATTCAGTACTTC.